These T cell receptor beta chains were read from a single sample in a study of blood T cell repertoires in COVID-19. Using immunoSEQ multiplex PCR, the repertoire was profiled, and TCRdb retains in-frame clones only, with some absent. In the table there are a few hundred thousand clones, more than 70% of which are singletons. The sample comprised peripheral blood. The receptors here all came from a woman between 18 and 29 years old with acute or convalescent COVID-19. Each CDR3 is given with its conserved first and last residue. Fields, in order: clone size, V gene, D gene, J gene, CDR3 protein, CDR3 DNA. D genes are given only for firm matches. Size is omitted from some rows. Given values are once, few, many or a class for expanded clones.

>.|TRBV4-3|TRBD2|TRBJ2-3
CASSQRLAGADTQYF
TGCGCCAGCAGCCAAAGACTAGCGGGAGCCGATACGCAGTATTTT
>.|TRBV5-6|.|TRBJ2-3
CASSLAGGGTDTQYF
TGTGCCAGCAGCTTGGCGGGGGGCGGCACAGATACGCAGTATTTT
>.|TRBV20-1|TRBD1|TRBJ2-3
CSASNTGGRGTDTQYF
TGCAGTGCTAGTAACACAGGGGGTCGGGGCACAGATACGCAGTATTTT
>.|TRBV7-8|TRBD1|TRBJ1-2
CASSQSGQGYGYTF
TGTGCCAGCAGCCAATCCGGACAGGGATATGGCTACACCTTC
>once|TRBV4-3|.|TRBJ2-5
CASSRQEKETQYF
TGCGCCAGCAGCCGGCAGGAAAAAGAGACCCAGTACTTC
>.|TRBV5-6|.|TRBJ2-1
CASSLLSGGTYNEQFF
TGTGCCAGCAGCTTGTTGTCTGGCGGGACCTACAATGAGCAGTTCTTC
>few|TRBV19|.|TRBJ1-2
CASSMQQAAVGGYTF
TGTGCCAGTAGTATGCAACAGGCGGCCGTGGGTGGCTACACCTTC
>.|TRBV15|.|TRBJ2-2
CATGTTNTGELFF
TGTGCCACGGGGACAACGAACACCGGGGAGCTGTTTTTT
>few|TRBV14|.|TRBJ1-1
CASSQDPPLTEAFF
TGTGCCAGCAGCCAAGATCCCCCTCTAACTGAAGCTTTCTTT
>.|TRBV21-1|.|TRBJ1-1
CASSRHHREENTEAFF
TGTGCCAGCAGCCGCCACCACCGGGAGGAGAACACTGAAGCTTTCTTT
>.|TRBV7-2|TRBD2|TRBJ2-5
CASSLVGAGVGQETQYF
TGTGCCAGCAGCTTAGTAGGGGCGGGAGTTGGTCAAGAGACCCAGTACTTC
>.|TRBV18|TRBD1|TRBJ1-1
CASSPPRTGVMNTEAFF
TGTGCCAGCTCACCACCTAGGACAGGGGTGATGAACACTGAAGCTTTCTTT